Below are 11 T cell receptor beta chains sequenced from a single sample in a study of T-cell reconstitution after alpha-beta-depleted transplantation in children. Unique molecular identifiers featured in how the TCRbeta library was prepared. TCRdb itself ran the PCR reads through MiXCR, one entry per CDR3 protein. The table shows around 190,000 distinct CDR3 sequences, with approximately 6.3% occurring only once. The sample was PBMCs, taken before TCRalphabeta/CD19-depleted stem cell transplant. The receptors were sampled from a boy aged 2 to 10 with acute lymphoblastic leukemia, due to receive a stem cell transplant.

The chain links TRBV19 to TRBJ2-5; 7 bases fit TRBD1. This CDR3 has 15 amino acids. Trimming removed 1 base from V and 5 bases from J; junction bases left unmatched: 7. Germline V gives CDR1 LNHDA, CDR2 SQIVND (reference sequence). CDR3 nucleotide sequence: TGTGCCAGTAGTATAGGGACAGGCCGCGGGGAGACCCAGTACTTC. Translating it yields CASSIGTGRGETQYF.

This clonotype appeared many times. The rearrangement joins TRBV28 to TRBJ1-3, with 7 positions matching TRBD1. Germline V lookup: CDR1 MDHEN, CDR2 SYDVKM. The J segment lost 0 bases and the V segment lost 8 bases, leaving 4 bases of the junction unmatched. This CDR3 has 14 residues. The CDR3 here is CASRKGASGNTIYF. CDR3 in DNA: TGTGCCAGCCGGAAGGGGGCCTCTGGAAACACCATATATTTT. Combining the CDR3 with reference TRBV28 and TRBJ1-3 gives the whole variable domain DVKVTQSSRYLVKRTGEKVFLECVQDMDHENMFWYRQDPGLGLRLIYFSYDVKMKEKGDIPEGYSVSREKKERFSLILESASTNQTSMYLCASRKGASGNTIYFGEGSWLTVV.

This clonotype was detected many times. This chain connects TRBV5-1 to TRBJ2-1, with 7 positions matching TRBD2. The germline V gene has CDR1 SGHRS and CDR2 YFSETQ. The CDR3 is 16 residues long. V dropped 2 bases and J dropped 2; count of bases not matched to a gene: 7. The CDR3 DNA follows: TGCGCCAGCAGCTTTGAGCCTAGCGGTGCCTACAATGAGCAGTTCTTC. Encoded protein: CASSFEPSGAYNEQFF.

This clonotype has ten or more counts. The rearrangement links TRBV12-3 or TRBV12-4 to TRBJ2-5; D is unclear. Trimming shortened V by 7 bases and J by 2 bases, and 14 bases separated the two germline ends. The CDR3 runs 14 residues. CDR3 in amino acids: CASTLSGPQETQYF. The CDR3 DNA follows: TGTGCCAGCACCCTCTCGGGCCCTCAAGAGACCCAGTACTTC.

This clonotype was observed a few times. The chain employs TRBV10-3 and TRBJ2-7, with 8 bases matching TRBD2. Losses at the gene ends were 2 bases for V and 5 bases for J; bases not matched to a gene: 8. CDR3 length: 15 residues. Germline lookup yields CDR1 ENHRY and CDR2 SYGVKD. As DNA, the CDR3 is TGTGCCATCAGTGAGGTTGATAGCGGGACCCACGAGCAGTACTTC. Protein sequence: CAISEVDSGTHEQYF.

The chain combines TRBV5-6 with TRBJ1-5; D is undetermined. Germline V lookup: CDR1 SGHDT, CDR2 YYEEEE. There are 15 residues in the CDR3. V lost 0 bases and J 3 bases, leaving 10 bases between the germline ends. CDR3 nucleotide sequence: TGTGCCAGCAGCTTGGGCGGATATCTCAATCAGCCCCAGCATTTT. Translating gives CASSLGGYLNQPQHF.

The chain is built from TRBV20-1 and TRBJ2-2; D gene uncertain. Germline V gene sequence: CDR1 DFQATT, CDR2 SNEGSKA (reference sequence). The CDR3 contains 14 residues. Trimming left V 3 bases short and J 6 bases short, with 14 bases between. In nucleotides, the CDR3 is TGCAGTGCTAGCCTCGTTCAGCGTTCCGGGGAGCTGTTTTTT. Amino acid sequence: CSASLVQRSGELFF.

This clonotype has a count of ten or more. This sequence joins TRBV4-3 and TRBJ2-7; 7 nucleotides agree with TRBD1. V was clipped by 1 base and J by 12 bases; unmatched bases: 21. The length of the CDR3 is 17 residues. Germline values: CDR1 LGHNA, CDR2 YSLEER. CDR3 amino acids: CASSQGASGQPAFPVYF. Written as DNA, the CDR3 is TGCGCCAGCAGCCAAGGAGCTTCGGGACAGCCCGCCTTCCCGGTGTACTTC.

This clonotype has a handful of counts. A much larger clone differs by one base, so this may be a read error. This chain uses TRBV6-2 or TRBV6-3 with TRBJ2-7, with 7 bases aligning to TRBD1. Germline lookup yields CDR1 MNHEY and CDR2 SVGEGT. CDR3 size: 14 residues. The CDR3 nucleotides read TGTGCCATCAGTTACCCCGGGACAGCCTACGAGCAGTACTTC. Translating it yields CAISYPGTAYEQYF.

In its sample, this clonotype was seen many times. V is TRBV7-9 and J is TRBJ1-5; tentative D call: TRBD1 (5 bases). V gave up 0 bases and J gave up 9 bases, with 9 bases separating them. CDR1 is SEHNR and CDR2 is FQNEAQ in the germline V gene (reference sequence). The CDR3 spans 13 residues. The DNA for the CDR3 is TGTGCCAGCAGCTTAGCGGGGGAAAGGCCCCAGCATTTT. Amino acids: CASSLAGERPQHF.

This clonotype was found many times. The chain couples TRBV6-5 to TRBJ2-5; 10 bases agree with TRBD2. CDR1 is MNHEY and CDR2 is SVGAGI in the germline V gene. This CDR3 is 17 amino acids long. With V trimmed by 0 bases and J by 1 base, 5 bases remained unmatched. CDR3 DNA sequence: TGTGCCAGCAGTTACTCAAAGAGCGGGGGGGCCCAAGAGACCCAGTACTTC. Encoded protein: CASSYSKSGGAQETQYF.